This TCR beta chain was retrieved from a study of blood T cells in healthy people across ages. Study information: Per every two T cells, about one barcoded beta molecule was captured by template switching. Regarding the study as a whole: Long-lived and aged donors differed, with more naive CD4+ cells and higher diversity in the long-lived.

Remarks on this clonotype: Its antigen is unknown.

The authors ran a second PCR of about 7 to 11 cycles using a sample-barcoded 5' primer and a J-beta primer mix. TCRdb re-analysed the 5' RACE reads in MiXCR, keeping a single row per CDR3 protein. The sample shows about 840,000 distinct CDR3 sequences, under 35% of them seen only once. Germline CDR1 GTSNPN, CDR2 SVGIG (reference sequence). This CDR3 region has 12 residues. V lost 0 bases and J 11 bases, leaving 13 bases between the germline ends. The study drew donors from healthy Caucasian individuals in Russia aged roughly 6 to 90. In addition, the sample was reused for a study of T cells of mothers and their children.

Sequences were obtained from blood. The chain employs TRBV30 and TRBJ2-5; D call uncertain. The source of this sequence is a woman between 40 and 55 years old in good health. The CDR3 protein is CAWSVNSAEQYF. The CDR3 nucleotides are TGTGCCTGGAGTGTTAACAGTGCGGAGCAGTACTTC.